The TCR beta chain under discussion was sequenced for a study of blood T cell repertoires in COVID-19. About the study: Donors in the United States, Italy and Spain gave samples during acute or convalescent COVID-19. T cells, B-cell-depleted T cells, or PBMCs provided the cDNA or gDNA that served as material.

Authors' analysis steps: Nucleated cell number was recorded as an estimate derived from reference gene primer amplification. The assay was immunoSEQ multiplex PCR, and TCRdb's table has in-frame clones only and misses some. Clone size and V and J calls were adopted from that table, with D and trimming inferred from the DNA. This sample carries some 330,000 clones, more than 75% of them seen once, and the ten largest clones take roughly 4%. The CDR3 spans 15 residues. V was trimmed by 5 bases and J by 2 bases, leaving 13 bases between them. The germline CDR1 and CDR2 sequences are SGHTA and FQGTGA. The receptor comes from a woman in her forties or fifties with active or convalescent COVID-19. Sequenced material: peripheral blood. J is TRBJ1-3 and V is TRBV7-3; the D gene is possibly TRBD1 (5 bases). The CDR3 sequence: CASSPRGGAGNTIYF. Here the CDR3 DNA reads TGTGCCAGCAGCCCTCGGGGGGGAGCTGGAAACACCATATATTTT. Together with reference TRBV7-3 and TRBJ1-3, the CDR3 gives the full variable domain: GAGVSQTPSNKVTEKGKYVELRCDPISGHTALYWYRQSLGQGPEFLIYFQGTGAADDSGLPNDRFFAVRPEGSVSTLKIQRTERGDSAVYLCASSPRGGAGNTIYFGEGSWLTVV.